Presented here are 25 T cell receptor beta chains from one specimen sequenced in a study of beta chain features in type 1 diabetes. Of the isolated RNA, all was reverse transcribed, and so the sequenced material was expressed TCRB transcripts. The table came from immunoSEQ multiplex PCR; TCRdb's copy has only in-frame clones and leaves some out. The sample includes around 160,000 clones, around 51% of them seen just once. The sequencing input was Tregs from blood. The receptors here all came from a young man in good health.

This clone was observed a handful of times. CDR3 loop: CASSWTSGYYNEQFF. CDR3 nucleotides: TGCGCCAGCAGCTGGACTAGCGGGTATTACAATGAGCAGTTCTTC. This chain links TRBV5-1 with TRBJ2-1, with 11 bases that match TRBD2. Germline loops: CDR1 SGHRS, CDR2 YFSETQ. The CDR3 is 15 amino acids. The V gene end was trimmed by 3 bases and the J gene end by 4 bases; junction bases not matched to a gene: 3.

The V and J genes are TRBV5-1 and TRBJ2-2, with D possibly being TRBD1 (6 bases). Germline CDR1 and CDR2: SGHRS and YFSETQ. Trimming stripped 0 bases from V and 2 bases from J, with 8 bases between. The CDR3 is made up of 15 amino acids. The chain's CDR3 is CASSLGTANTGELFF. The CDR3 nucleotides are TGCGCCAGCAGCTTGGGGACAGCAAACACCGGGGAGCTGTTTTTT.

The gene calls are TRBV5-4 and TRBJ2-7; TRBD1 is a possible D gene (6 bases). The CDR3 has 16 amino acids. Trimming shortened V by 0 bases and J by 2 bases, and 15 bases separated the two germline ends. Germline V gene sequence: CDR1 SGHNT, CDR2 YYREEE (reference sequence). CDR3 nucleotide sequence: TGTGCCAGCAGCTTGGGTACCGGGACAAGACCCTACGAGCAGTACTTC. Translated, it gives CASSLGTGTRPYEQYF.

The chain has TRBV7-2 and TRBJ2-1; 9 bases agree with TRBD1. The CDR3 is 12 residues long. CDR1 is SGHTA and CDR2 is FQGNSA in the germline V gene. V was clipped by 5 bases and J by 15 bases; unmatched bases: 8. Here the CDR3 reads CASSPPGQGPFF. The CDR3, as DNA: TGTGCCAGCAGCCCACCGGGACAGGGACCGTTCTTC. The full variable domain, with the rest looked up from reference TRBV7-2 and TRBJ2-1, is GAGVSQSPSNKVTEKGKDVELRCDPISGHTALYWYRQSLGQGLEFLIYFQGNSAPDKSGLPSDRFSAERTGGSVSTLTIQRTQQEDSAVYLCASSPPGQGPFFGPGTRLTVL.

This clone appeared a few times. This rearrangement joins TRBV19 to TRBJ1-5; TRBD1 is a possible D gene (5 bases). Germline CDR1 LNHDA, CDR2 SQIVND (reference sequence). Trimming took off 6 bases at V and 3 bases at J, with 9 bases between the two ends. The CDR3 consists of 13 residues. The CDR3 sequence: CASSSDINQPQHF. CDR3 DNA sequence: TGTGCCAGTAGCTCGGACATCAATCAGCCCCAGCATTTT.

The chain joins TRBV7-9 to TRBJ2-7; perhaps TRBD2 as D (5 bases). V dropped 4 bases and J dropped 6 bases, with 16 bases sitting between them. This CDR3 is 14 amino acids long. CDR1 and CDR2 from the germline V gene are SEHNR and FQNEAQ (reference sequence). CDR3 region: CASSSQLASLEQYF. The CDR3 coding sequence is TGTGCCAGCAGCTCCCAGTTAGCGTCTCTCGAGCAGTACTTC.

J is TRBJ2-2 and V is TRBV18; 8 bases map to TRBD1. V lost 3 bases, J lost 6 bases, and 0 bases stayed unmatched. Germline-derived CDR1 and CDR2 are KGHSH and LQKENI. This CDR3 is 13 amino acids long. CDR3 bases: TGTGCCAGCTCACCGGACAGGGCCGGGGAGCTGTTTTTT. Amino acids: CASSPDRAGELFF.

The chain combines TRBV18 with TRBJ2-7; D remains unclear. Per germline, CDR1 KGHSH and CDR2 LQKENI. This CDR3 is 13 amino acids long. Trimming left V 3 bases short and J 2 bases short, with 8 bases between. The CDR3 sequence: CASSPSGAYEQYF. CDR3 bases: TGTGCCAGCTCACCCTCGGGTGCCTACGAGCAGTACTTC.

The chain has TRBV25-1 and TRBJ2-7; TRBD2 is a possible D gene (6 bases). There are 13 residues in the CDR3. The germline V and J ends were trimmed by 4 bases and 7 bases, with 14 bases remaining between them. CDR1 is MGHDK and CDR2 is SYGVNS in the germline V gene. CDR3 bases: TGTGCCAGCAGTGTGGCAGGGAGGTGGGAGCAGTACTTC. This codes for CASSVAGRWEQYF.

Only one count was recorded for this clone. V usage is TRBV5-6 and J usage is TRBJ2-1; D may be TRBD2 (6 bases). CDR1 is SGHDT and CDR2 is YYEEEE in the germline V gene. Between the trimmed V and J ends, which lost 1 base and 3 bases, there was a span of 8 bases. The CDR3 extends over 14 amino acids. The CDR3, as DNA: TGTGCCAGCAGCTTGTACGGGAGCTACAATGAGCAGTTCTTC. Protein sequence: CASSLYGSYNEQFF.

The chain is built from TRBV5-5 and TRBJ2-2; no clear D. CDR1 and CDR2 (germline): SGHKS, YYEKEE (reference sequence). V lost 4 bases, J lost 4 bases, and 17 bases lay in between. This CDR3 is built from 16 residues. CDR3 coding DNA: TGTGCCAGCAGCCCATGGGCCGCCGTAGGCACCGGGGAGCTGTTTTTT. It is translated as CASSPWAAVGTGELFF. The variable domain in full, completed from reference TRBV5-5 and TRBJ2-2, reads DAGVTQSPTHLIKTRGQQVTLRCSPISGHKSVSWYQQVLGQGPQFIFQYYEKEERGRGNFPDRFSARQFPNYSSELNVNALLLGDSALYLCASSPWAAVGTGELFFGEGSRLTVL.

This clone has more than one count but fewer than ten. The chain combines TRBV2 with TRBJ2-5, with D maybe TRBD1 (5 bases). The V and J ends lost 6 bases and 4 bases respectively, with 12 bases between them. There are 13 residues in the CDR3. Germline V CDR1 and CDR2: SNHLY, FYNNEI. The CDR3 DNA sequence: TGTGCCAGCAGGGACGGAACAGGAGAGACCCAGTACTTC. Amino acids: CASRDGTGETQYF.

About this clone: Additional DNA sequences in this sample encode the identical CDR3. CDR3 nucleotides: TGTGCCAGCAGTTTGAGAAATCAGCCCCAGCATTTT. Translated: CASSLRNQPQHF. The chain employs TRBV28 and TRBJ1-5, with no clear D. Trimming left V 3 bases short and J 4 bases short, with 4 bases between. Germline values: CDR1 MDHEN, CDR2 SYDVKM. This CDR3 contains 12 residues.

CDR3: CASSHLAGGHFYEQFF. DNA of the CDR3: TGTGCCAGCAGCCACCTAGCGGGGGGGCATTTTTATGAGCAGTTCTTC. J is TRBJ2-1 and V is TRBV14, with 12 bases lining up with TRBD2. Trimming took 3 bases from V and 8 from J; bases not matched to a gene: 8. CDR1 SGHDN and CDR2 FVKESK come from the germline V gene. This CDR3 has 16 residues.

The chain links TRBV6-4 to TRBJ2-2; D unclear. The CDR3 length is 13 residues. Germline V CDR1 and CDR2: MRHNA, SNTAGT. The germline V and J ends were trimmed by 5 bases and 2 bases, with 6 bases remaining between them. The CDR3 reads CASSPQNTGELFF. In DNA, the CDR3 is TGTGCCAGCAGTCCACAAAACACCGGGGAGCTGTTTTTT.

The CDR3 loop is CSARSGTGYTF. The CDR3, as DNA: TGCAGTGCTAGAAGCGGGACCGGCTACACCTTC. The chain uses TRBV20-1 and TRBJ1-2, with D tentatively TRBD1 (5 bases). Germline CDR1 is DFQATT and CDR2 is SNEGSKA (reference sequence). CDR3 length: 11 residues. V lost 2 bases and J 8 bases, leaving 9 bases between the germline ends.

The chain couples TRBV7-6 to TRBJ2-4, with D hard to call. The V end was cut by 1 base, the J end by 11 bases, with 12 bases between. This CDR3 contains 13 residues. From germline, CDR1 is SGHVS and CDR2 FNYEAQ. The CDR3 protein is CASSLGNLDVQYF. As DNA, the CDR3 is TGTGCCAGCAGCTTAGGCAATCTAGATGTTCAGTACTTC.

The gene calls are TRBV2 and TRBJ2-7, with 11 positions matching TRBD2. Germline V gene sequence: CDR1 SNHLY, CDR2 FYNNEI. This CDR3 has 15 amino acids. With 6 bases clipped from V and 5 bases from J, the junction kept 9 bases outside the gene matches. The CDR3 region is CASRSPSGGKHEQYF. The CDR3 DNA sequence: TGTGCCAGCAGAAGTCCTAGCGGGGGGAAGCACGAGCAGTACTTC.

This clone was recorded a few times. This sequence joins TRBV28 and TRBJ1-3; D perhaps matches TRBD1 (6 bases). The germline CDR1 and CDR2 sequences are MDHEN and SYDVKM. With 3 bases removed from V and 5 bases from J, the gap between germline ends came to 11 bases. The CDR3 contains 14 residues. CDR3 residues: CASSFQGSRNTIYF. In nucleotides, the CDR3 is TGTGCCAGCAGTTTTCAGGGGTCCAGAAACACCATATATTTT. Together with reference TRBV28 and TRBJ1-3, the CDR3 gives the full variable domain: DVKVTQSSRYLVKRTGEKVFLECVQDMDHENMFWYRQDPGLGLRLIYFSYDVKMKEKGDIPEGYSVSREKKERFSLILESASTNQTSMYLCASSFQGSRNTIYFGEGSWLTVV.

J is TRBJ2-6 and V is TRBV18; possibly TRBD1 for D (5 bases). The CDR3 is 18 residues long. Germline V gives CDR1 KGHSH, CDR2 LQKENI. V lost 0 bases, J lost 5 bases, and 17 bases lay in between. For the CDR3, the DNA is TGTGCCAGCTCACCACCGAGGCAGGGCTTGCAATGGGCCAACGTCCTGACTTTC. Protein sequence: CASSPPRQGLQWANVLTF.

This CDR3 reads CASSLPGLTNYGYTF. CDR3 nucleotide sequence: TGTGCCAGCAGCTTACCGGGGTTAACTAACTATGGCTACACCTTC. The chain is built from TRBV7-9 and TRBJ1-2; D ambiguous. CDR3 length equals 15 residues. Germline V CDR1 and CDR2: SEHNR, FQNEAQ (reference sequence). V lost 2 bases, J lost 0 bases, and 10 bases lay in between. Full variable domain (outside the CDR3, taken from reference TRBV7-9 and TRBJ1-2): DTGVSQNPRHKITKRGQNVTFRCDPISEHNRLYWYRQTLGQGPEFLTYFQNEAQLEKSRLLSDRFSAERPKGSFSTLEIQRTEQGDSAMYLCASSLPGLTNYGYTFGSGTRLTVV.

This clone was detected only a few times. The rearrangement joins TRBV29-1 to TRBJ2-3, with 12 bases lining up with TRBD2. The germline CDR1 and CDR2 sequences are SQVTM and ANQGSEA. This CDR3 region has 14 residues. J gave up 3 bases and V 4 bases, and 2 bases lay outside the gene matches. CDR3 sequence reads: CSVAGLAGTDTQYF. Written as DNA, the CDR3 is TGCAGCGTTGCGGGACTAGCGGGTACAGATACGCAGTATTTT.

The chain is built from TRBV11-2 and TRBJ2-3, with D possibly TRBD2 on 6 matching bases. Germline CDR1 and CDR2: SGHAT and FQNNGV. The CDR3 runs 14 residues. Trimming pared 1 base from V and 4 bases from J, leaving 9 bases between. DNA of the CDR3: TGTGCCAGCAGCTTAGGATCGGGGGCAGATACGCAGTATTTT. This translates into CASSLGSGADTQYF.

This chain connects TRBV9 to TRBJ2-5; 7 positions match TRBD2. The better agreement between TRBJ2-7 and the DNA end casts doubt on the J call. The CDR3 totals 14 residues. In germline, CDR1 is SGDLS, CDR2 YYNGEE. The CDR3 nucleotides read TGTGCCAGCAGCGTAGGACTAGCCCCCTCCGAGCAGTACTTC. This codes for CASSVGLAPSEQYF.

The rearrangement joins TRBV6-5 to TRBJ1-2; D remains ambiguous. V was pared by 0 bases and J by 8 bases, with 7 bases between. CDR3 length: 12 amino acids. CDR1 and CDR2 (germline): MNHEY, SVGAGI. The CDR3 nucleotides are TGTGCCAGCAGTTACTCCGGGTGGGGCTACACCTTC. This encodes CASSYSGWGYTF.